One and the same sample provided the 9 T cell receptor beta chains below, sequenced in a study of vaccination effects on CD4 cells after COVID-19. Antigens for these TCRs are unknown. Viral peptide pool expansion of antigen-specific CD4+ T cells preceded sequencing in the ViraFEST assay. Following 10 days of culture, CD4+ T cells were isolated. By PCR, the person was confirmed to have had SARS-CoV-2 infection between March and December 2020. TCRdb keeps only in-frame clones here, not all; method: immunoSEQ multiplex PCR. Of about 27,000 clones listed, 77% are singletons. The starting material was CD4+ T cells from PBMCs cultured with HCoV-NL63 spike peptides, obtained before COVID-19 vaccination. All receptors come from a human donor who had a prior SARS-CoV-2 infection.

This clone is labeled as medium-sized. V gene TRBV4-3 combines with J gene TRBJ2-7; 10 nucleotides line up with TRBD1. Germline CDR1 LGHNA, CDR2 YSLEER. The CDR3 covers 16 residues. With 0 bases clipped from V and 2 bases from J, the junction kept 4 bases outside the gene matches. CDR3 sequence: CASSQDFGTGAYEQYF. The DNA for the CDR3 is TGCGCCAGCAGCCAAGATTTTGGGACAGGGGCCTACGAGCAGTACTTC.

The chain joins TRBV27 to TRBJ2-7; the match to TRBD2 covers 9 bases. Germline V gene data show CDR1 as MNHEY and CDR2 as SMNVEV (reference sequence). The CDR3 contains 16 residues. Trimming removed 2 bases from V and 2 bases from J; junction bases left unmatched: 7. The CDR3, as DNA: TGTGCCAGCAGTTTAGGCGGGAGGGGGATTACCTACGAGCAGTACTTC. This translates into CASSLGGRGITYEQYF.

This clone was detected once. V is TRBV3-1 (or the pseudogene TRBV3-2) and J is TRBJ2-1; D perhaps matches TRBD1 (5 bases). Germline CDR1 and CDR2: LGHDT and YNNKEL (reference sequence). The V and J ends lost 1 base and 2 bases respectively, with 6 bases between them. This CDR3 region has 14 residues. The CDR3 protein is CASSQGTTYNEQFF. The CDR3 bases are TGTGCCAGCAGCCAAGGGACAACCTACAATGAGCAGTTCTTC.

This clone was recorded a few times. In DNA form, the CDR3 reads TGTGCCAGCAGCTTTCAGGGCGGGAGGAGGTCAGATACGCAGTATTTT. Residues: CASSFQGGRRSDTQYF. The V call is TRBV7-3, the J call TRBJ2-3; TRBD2 aligns across 8 bases. CDR1 is SGHTA, CDR2 FQGTGA, per germline. The CDR3 is 16 amino acids. With 3 bases clipped from V and 4 bases from J, the junction kept 9 bases outside the gene matches.

The V call is TRBV25-1, the J call TRBJ1-6; D is ambiguous. This CDR3 region has 16 residues. Trimming removed 8 bases at V and 7 bases at J, with 21 bases between. The V gene's germline CDR1 is MGHDK and CDR2 SYGVNS. The CDR3 sequence is CASRGRRGSLNSPLHF. The CDR3, as DNA: TGTGCCAGCCGTGGGCGTAGAGGGAGCTTAAATTCACCCCTCCACTTT. The variable domain in full, with the rest retrieved from reference TRBV25-1 and TRBJ1-6, is EADIYQTPRYLVIGTGKKITLECSQTMGHDKMYWYQQDPGMELHLIHYSYGVNSTEKGDLSSESTVSRIRTEHFPLTLESARPSHTSQYLCASRGRRGSLNSPLHFGNGTRLTVT.

The genes are TRBV12-3 or TRBV12-4 and TRBJ1-5; a weak D match, TRBD1 (5 bases). CDR3 length: 12 amino acids. V was pared by 3 bases and J by 5 bases, with 5 bases between. The CDR3 sequence is CASSFRDQPQHF. For the CDR3, the DNA is TGTGCCAGCAGTTTCAGGGATCAGCCCCAGCATTTT.

The rearrangement joins TRBV9 to TRBJ2-7; 11 nucleotides agree with TRBD2. Trimming removed 2 bases from V and 2 bases from J; junction bases left unmatched: 3. The CDR3 totals 15 residues. Germline loops: CDR1 SGDLS, CDR2 YYNGEE. The CDR3 DNA reads TGTGCCAGCAGCGTTAGCGGGAGGGCCCCCTACGAGCAGTACTTC. Its protein product is CASSVSGRAPYEQYF.

This clone showed up just a few times. V is TRBV19 and J is TRBJ2-3; D is uncertain. The germline V gene encodes CDR1 LNHDA and CDR2 SQIVND (reference sequence). This CDR3 has 14 amino acids. Trimming stripped 5 bases from V and 4 bases from J, with 13 bases between. The CDR3 DNA follows: TGTGCCAGTAGTCGCCTCCATGGCCCAGATACGCAGTATTTT. Protein product: CASSRLHGPDTQYF. The whole variable domain, filled in from reference TRBV19 and TRBJ2-3, reads DGGITQSPKYLFRKEGQNVTLSCEQNLNHDAMYWYRQDPGQGLRLIYYSQIVNDFQKGDIAEGYSVSREKKESFPLTVTSAQKNPTAFYLCASSRLHGPDTQYFGPGTRLTVL.

V is TRBV6-6 and J is TRBJ2-2, with 9 bases aligning to TRBD2. Germline V lookup: CDR1 MNHNY, CDR2 SVGAGI (reference sequence). Trimming at V came to 5 bases and at J to 6 bases, leaving 4 bases not matched to a gene. The CDR3 contains 14 residues. CDR3 nucleotides: TGTGCCAGCAGTGGTAGCGGGAGCGCCGGGGAGCTGTTTTTT. Its translation: CASSGSGSAGELFF.